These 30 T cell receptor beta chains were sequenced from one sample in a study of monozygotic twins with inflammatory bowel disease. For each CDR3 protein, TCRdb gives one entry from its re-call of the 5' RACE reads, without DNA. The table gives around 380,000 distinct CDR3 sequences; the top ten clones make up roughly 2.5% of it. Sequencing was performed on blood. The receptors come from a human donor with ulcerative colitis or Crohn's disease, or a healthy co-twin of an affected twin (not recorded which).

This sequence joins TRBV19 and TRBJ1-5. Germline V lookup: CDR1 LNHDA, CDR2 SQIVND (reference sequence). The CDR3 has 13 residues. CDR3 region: CASSIDWGQPQHF.

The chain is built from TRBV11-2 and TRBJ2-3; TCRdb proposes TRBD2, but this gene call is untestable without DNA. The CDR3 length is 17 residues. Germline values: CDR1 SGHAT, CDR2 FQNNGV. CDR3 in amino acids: CASSFLPGLAVGDTQYF.

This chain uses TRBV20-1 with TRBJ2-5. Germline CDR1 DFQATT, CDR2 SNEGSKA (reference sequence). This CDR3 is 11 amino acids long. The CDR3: CSARVGEAQYF.

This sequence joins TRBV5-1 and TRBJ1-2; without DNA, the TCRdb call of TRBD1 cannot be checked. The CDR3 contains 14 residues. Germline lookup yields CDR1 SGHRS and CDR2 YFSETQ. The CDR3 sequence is CASSPEDRDYGYTF.

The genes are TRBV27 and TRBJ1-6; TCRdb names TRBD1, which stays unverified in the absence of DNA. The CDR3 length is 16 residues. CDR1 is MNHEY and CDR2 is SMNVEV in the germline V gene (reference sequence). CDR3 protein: CASSSSGRVSRSPLHF.

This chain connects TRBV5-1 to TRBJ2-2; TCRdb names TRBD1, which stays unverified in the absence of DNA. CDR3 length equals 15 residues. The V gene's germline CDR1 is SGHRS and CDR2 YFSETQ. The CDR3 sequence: CASSSDGGNTVELFF.

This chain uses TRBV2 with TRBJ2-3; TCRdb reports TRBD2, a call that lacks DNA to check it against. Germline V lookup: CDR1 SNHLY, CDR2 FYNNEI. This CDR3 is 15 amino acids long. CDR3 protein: CASRVGLAVTDTQYF. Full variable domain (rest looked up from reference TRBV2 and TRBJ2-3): EPEVTQTPSHQVTQMGQEVILRCVPISNHLYFYWYRQILGQKVEFLVSFYNNEISEKSEIFDDQFSVERPDGSNFTLKIRSTKLEDSAMYFCASRVGLAVTDTQYFGPGTRLTVL.

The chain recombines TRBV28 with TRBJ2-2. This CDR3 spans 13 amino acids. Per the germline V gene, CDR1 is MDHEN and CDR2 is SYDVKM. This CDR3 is CASRVHQTGELFF.

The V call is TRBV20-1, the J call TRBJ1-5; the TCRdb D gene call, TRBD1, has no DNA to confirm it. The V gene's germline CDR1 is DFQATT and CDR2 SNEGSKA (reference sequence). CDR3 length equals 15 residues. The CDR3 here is CSARTGSDSNQPQHF.

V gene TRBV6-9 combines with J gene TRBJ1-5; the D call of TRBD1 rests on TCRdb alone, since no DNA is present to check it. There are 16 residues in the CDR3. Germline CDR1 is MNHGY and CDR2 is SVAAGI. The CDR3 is CASSYRALRGNQPQHF.

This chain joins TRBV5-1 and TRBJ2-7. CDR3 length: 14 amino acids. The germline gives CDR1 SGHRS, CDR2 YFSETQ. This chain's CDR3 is CASSYGTGLSEQYF.

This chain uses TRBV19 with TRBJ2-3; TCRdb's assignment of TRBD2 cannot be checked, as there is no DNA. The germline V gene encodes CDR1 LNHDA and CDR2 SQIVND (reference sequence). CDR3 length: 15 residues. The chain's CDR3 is CASSSTSGSADTQYF.

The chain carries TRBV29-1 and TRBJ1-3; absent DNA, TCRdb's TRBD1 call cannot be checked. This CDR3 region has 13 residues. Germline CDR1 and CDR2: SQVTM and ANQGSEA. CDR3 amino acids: CSARVLSGNTIYF.

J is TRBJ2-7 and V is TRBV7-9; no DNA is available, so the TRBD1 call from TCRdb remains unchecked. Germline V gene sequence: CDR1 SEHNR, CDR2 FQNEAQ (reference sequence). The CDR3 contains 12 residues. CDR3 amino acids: CASSTGENEQYF.

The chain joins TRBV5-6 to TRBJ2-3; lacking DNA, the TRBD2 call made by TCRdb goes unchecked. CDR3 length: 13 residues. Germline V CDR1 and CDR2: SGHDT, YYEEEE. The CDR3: CASSLFWRGTQYF.

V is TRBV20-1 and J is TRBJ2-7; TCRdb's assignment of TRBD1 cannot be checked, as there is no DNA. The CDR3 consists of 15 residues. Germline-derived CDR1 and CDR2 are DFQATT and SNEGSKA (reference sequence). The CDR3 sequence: CSARKTRRGQDEQYF.

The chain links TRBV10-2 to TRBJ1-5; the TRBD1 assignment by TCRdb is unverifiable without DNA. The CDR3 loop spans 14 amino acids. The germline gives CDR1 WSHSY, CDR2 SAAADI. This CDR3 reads CASRLGQGGQPQHF.

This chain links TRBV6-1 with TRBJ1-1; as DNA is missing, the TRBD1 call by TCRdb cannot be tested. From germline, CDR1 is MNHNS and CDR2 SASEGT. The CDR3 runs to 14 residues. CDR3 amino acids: CASSPEGAGTEAFF.

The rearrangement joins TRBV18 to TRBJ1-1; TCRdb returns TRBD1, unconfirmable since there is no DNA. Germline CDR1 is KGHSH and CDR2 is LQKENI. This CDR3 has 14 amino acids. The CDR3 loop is CASSPPRYGGEAFF. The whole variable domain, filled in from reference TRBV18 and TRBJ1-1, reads NAGVMQNPRHLVRRRGQEARLRCSPMKGHSHVYWYRQLPEEGLKFMVYLQKENIIDESGMPKERFSAEFPKEGPSILRIQQVVRGDSAAYFCASSPPRYGGEAFFGQGTRLTVV.

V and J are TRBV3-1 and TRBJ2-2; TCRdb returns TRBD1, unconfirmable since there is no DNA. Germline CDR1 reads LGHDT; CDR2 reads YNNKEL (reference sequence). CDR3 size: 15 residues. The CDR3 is CASRQRTGNTGELFF. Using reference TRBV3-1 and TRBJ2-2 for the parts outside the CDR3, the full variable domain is DTAVSQTPKYLVTQMGNDKSIKCEQNLGHDTMYWYKQDSKKFLKIMFSYNNKELIINETVPNRFSPKSPDKAHLNLHINSLELGDSAVYFCASRQRTGNTGELFFGEGSRLTVL.

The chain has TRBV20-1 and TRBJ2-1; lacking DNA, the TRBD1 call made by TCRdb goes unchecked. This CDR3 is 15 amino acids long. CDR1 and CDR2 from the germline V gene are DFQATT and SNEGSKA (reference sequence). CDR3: CSARDSGQGASEQFF.

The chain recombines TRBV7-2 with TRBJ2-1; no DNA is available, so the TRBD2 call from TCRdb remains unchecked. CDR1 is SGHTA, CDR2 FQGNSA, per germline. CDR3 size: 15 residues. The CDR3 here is CASSARDSSYNEQFF.

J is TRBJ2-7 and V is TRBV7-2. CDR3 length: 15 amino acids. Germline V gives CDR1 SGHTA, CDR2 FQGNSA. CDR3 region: CASSLDRQSSYEQYF. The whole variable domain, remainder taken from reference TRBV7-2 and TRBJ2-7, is GAGVSQSPSNKVTEKGKDVELRCDPISGHTALYWYRQSLGQGLEFLIYFQGNSAPDKSGLPSDRFSAERTGGSVSTLTIQRTQQEDSAVYLCASSLDRQSSYEQYFGPGTRLTVT.

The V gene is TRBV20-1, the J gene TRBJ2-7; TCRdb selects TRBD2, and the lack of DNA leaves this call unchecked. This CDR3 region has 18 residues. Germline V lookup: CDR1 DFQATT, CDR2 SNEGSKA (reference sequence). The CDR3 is CSASHRTSGRYPQYEQYF.

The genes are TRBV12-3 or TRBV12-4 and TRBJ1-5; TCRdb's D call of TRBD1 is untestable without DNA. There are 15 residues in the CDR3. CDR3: CASSPRQATGQPQHF.

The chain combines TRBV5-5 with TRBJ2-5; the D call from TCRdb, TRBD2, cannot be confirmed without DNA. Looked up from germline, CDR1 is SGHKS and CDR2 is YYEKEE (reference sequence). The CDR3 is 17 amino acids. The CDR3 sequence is CASSFPFGLAGRETQYF.

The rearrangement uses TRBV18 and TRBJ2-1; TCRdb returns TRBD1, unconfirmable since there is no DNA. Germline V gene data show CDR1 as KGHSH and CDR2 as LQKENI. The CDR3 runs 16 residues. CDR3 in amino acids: CASSPLDGGAYNEQFF.

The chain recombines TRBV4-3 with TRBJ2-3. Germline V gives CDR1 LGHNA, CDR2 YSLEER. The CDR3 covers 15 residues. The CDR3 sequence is CASSRGLENTDTQYF.

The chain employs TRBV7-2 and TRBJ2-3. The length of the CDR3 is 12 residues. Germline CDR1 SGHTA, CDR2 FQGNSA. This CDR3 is CASSFEVDTQYF.

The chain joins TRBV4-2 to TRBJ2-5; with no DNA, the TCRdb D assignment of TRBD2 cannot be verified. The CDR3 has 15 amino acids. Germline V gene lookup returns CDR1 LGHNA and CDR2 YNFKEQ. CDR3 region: CASSLLAGEGETQYF.